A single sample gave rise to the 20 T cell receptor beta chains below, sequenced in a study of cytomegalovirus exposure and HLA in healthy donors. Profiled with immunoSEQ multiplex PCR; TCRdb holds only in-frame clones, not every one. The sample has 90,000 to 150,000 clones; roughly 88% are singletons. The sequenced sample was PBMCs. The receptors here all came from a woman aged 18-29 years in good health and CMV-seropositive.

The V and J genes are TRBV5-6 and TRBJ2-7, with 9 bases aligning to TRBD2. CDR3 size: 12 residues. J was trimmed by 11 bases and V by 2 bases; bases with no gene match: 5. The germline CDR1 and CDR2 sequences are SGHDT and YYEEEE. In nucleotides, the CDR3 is TGTGCCAGCAGCTTATGGACTAGCGATGAGTACTTC. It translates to CASSLWTSDEYF. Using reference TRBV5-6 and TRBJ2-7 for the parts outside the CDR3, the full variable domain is DAGVTQSPTHLIKTRGQQVTLRCSPKSGHDTVSWYQQALGQGPQFIFQYYEEEERQRGNFPDRFSGHQFPNYSSELNVNALLLGDSALYLCASSLWTSDEYFGPGTRLTVT.

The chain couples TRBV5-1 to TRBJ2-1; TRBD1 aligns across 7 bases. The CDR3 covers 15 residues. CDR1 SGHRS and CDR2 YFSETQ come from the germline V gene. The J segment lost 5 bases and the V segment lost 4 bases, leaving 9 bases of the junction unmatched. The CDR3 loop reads CASSRTGATDNEQFF. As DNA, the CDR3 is TGCGCCAGCAGCCGCACAGGGGCGACGGACAATGAGCAGTTCTTC.

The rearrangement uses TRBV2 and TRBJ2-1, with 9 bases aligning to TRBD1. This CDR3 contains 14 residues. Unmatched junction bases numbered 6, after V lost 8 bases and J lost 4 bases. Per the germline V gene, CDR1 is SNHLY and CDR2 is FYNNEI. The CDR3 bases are TGTGCCAGCTCCGGACAGGGGTTATACAATGAGCAGTTCTTC. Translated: CASSGQGLYNEQFF.

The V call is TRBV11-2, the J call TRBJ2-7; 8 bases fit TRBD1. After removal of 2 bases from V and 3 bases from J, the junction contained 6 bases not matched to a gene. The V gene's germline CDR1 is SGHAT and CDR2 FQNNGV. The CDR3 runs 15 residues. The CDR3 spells CASSLQQGVNYEQYF. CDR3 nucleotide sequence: TGTGCCAGCAGCTTACAACAGGGGGTCAACTACGAGCAGTACTTC.

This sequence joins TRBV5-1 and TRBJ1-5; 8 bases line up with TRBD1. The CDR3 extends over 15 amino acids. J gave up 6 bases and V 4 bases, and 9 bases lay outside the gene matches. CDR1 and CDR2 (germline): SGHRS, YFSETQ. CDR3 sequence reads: CASSADRVFSQPQHF. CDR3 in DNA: TGCGCCAGCAGCGCGGACAGGGTTTTCAGTCAGCCCCAGCATTTT.

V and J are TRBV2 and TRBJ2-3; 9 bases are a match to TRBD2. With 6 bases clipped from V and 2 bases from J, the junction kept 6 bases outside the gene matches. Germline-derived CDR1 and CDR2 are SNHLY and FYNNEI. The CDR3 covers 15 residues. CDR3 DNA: TGTGCCAGCAGCCCCGGGACTAGCTACACAGATACGCAGTATTTT. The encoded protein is CASSPGTSYTDTQYF.

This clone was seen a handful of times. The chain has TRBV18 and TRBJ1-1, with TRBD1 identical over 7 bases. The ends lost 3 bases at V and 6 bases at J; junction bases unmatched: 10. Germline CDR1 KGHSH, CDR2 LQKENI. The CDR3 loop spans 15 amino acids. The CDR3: CASSPSQGIGAEAFF. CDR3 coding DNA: TGTGCCAGCTCACCCTCACAGGGGATTGGCGCTGAAGCTTTCTTT.

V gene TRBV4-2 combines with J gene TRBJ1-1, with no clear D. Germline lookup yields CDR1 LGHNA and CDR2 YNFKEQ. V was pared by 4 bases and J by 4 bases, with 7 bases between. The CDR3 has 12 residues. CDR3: CASSPAGTEAFF. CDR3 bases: TGTGCCAGCAGCCCCGCCGGCACTGAAGCTTTCTTT.

The CDR3 sequence: CASSGASGGTEQFF. The CDR3 DNA is TGCGCCAGCAGTGGGGCTAGCGGGGGGACTGAGCAGTTCTTC. The genes are TRBV5-1 and TRBJ2-1; 11 bases fit TRBD2. V lost 5 bases, J lost 9 bases, and 7 bases stayed unmatched. Germline V CDR1 and CDR2: SGHRS, YFSETQ. The CDR3 extends over 14 amino acids.

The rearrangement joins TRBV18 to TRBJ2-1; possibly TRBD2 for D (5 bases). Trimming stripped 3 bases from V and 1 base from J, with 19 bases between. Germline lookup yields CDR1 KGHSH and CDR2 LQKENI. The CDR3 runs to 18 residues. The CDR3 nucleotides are TGTGCCAGCTCACCTATTAGCGATCCGCTCGGTTCCTACAATGAGCAGTTCTTC. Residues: CASSPISDPLGSYNEQFF.

The CDR3 spells CASSGTSGGFWGTDTQYF. The CDR3, as DNA: TGTGCCAGCAGCGGAACTAGCGGGGGTTTTTGGGGTACAGATACGCAGTATTTT. The chain has TRBV11-1 and TRBJ2-3; 11 bases align to TRBD2. Germline V gives CDR1 SGHAT, CDR2 FQDESV (reference sequence). With 5 bases clipped from V and 3 bases from J, the junction kept 13 bases outside the gene matches. CDR3 length: 18 amino acids.

The CDR3 region is CASSQGAGGSYEQYF. CDR3 DNA: TGCGCCAGCAGCCAGGGGGCAGGGGGAAGCTACGAGCAGTACTTC. V usage is TRBV4-3 and J usage is TRBJ2-7; 7 positions agree with TRBD1. The CDR3 extends over 15 amino acids. J was trimmed by 3 bases and V by 3 bases; bases with no gene match: 8. Germline V gene data show CDR1 as LGHNA and CDR2 as YSLEER.

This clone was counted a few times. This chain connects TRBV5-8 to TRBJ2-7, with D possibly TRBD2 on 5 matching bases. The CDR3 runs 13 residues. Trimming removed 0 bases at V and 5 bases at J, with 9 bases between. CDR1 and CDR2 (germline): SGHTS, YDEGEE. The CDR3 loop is CASSLAGSHEQYF. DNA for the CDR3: TGTGCCAGCAGCTTGGCGGGGTCCCACGAGCAGTACTTC.

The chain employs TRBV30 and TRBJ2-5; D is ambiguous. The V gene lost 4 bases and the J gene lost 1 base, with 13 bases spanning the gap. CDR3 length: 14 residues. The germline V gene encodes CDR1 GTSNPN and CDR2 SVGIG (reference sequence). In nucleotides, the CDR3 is TGTGCCTGGACCCCCGGGTTGGTCCAAGAGACCCAGTACTTC. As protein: CAWTPGLVQETQYF.

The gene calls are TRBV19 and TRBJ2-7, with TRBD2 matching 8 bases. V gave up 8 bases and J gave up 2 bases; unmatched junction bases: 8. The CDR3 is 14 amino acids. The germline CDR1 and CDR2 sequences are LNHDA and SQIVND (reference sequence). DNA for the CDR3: TGTGCCAGTTCTAAGCTAGCGGGCCCCTACGAGCAGTACTTC. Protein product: CASSKLAGPYEQYF.

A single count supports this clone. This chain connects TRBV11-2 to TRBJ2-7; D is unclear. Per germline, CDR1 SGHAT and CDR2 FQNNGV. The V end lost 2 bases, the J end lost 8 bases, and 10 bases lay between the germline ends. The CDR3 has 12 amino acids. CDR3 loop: CASSLNPGKQYF. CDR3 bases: TGTGCCAGCAGCTTAAACCCGGGTAAGCAGTACTTC.

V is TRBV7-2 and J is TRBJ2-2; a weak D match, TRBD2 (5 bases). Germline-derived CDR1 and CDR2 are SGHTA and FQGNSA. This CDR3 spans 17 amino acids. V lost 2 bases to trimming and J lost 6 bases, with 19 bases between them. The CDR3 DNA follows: TGTGCCAGCAGCTTACTTGGCCGCGGGTCGGTGGCCGGGGAGCTGTTTTTT. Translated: CASSLLGRGSVAGELFF.

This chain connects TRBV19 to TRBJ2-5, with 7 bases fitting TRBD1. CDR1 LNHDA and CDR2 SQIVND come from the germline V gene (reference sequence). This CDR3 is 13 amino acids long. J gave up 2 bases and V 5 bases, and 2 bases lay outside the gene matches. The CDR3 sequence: CASSGTAQETQYF. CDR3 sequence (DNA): TGTGCCAGTAGTGGGACAGCTCAAGAGACCCAGTACTTC.

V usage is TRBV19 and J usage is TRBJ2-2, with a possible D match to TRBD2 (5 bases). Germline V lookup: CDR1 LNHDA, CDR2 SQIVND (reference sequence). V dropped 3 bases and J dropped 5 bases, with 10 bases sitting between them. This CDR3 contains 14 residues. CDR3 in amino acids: CASSIRAGTGELFF. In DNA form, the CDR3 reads TGTGCCAGTAGTATCCGCGCGGGTACCGGGGAGCTGTTTTTT. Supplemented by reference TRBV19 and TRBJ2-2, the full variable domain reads DGGITQSPKYLFRKEGQNVTLSCEQNLNHDAMYWYRQDPGQGLRLIYYSQIVNDFQKGDIAEGYSVSREKKESFPLTVTSAQKNPTAFYLCASSIRAGTGELFFGEGSRLTVL.

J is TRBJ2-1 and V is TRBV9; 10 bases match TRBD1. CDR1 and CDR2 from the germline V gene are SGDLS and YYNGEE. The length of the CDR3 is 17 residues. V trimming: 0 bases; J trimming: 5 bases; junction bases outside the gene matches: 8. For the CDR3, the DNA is TGTGCCAGCAGCGTAGATCCGACAGGGGGCCGCGACAATGAGCAGTTCTTC. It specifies CASSVDPTGGRDNEQFF.